This T cell receptor beta chain derives from a study of T cells in Graves' hyperthyroidism and ophthalmopathy. V was pared by 5 bases and J by 6 bases, with 19 bases between. In germline, CDR1 is SGHTA, CDR2 FQGTGA. The CDR3 is 15 residues long. RNA transcripts gave rise to amplified TCR beta CDR3 regions. A first-round RT-PCR of the TCR CDR3 used the HTBI primer set. Each CDR3 protein gets one entry after TCRdb re-called the multiplex PCR reads with MiXCR. The sample carries about 840,000 distinct CDR3 sequences, 38% recorded once. The sample was blood. V is TRBV7-3 and J is TRBJ2-5; possible D gene TRBD2, 7 bases. The clonotype was recovered from a man between 18 and 29 years old with Graves' hyperthyroidism. The CDR3 region is CASSPGLGGAKTQYF. CDR3 nucleotide sequence: TGTGCCAGCAGCCCGGGGCTAGGGGGGGCAAAGACCCAGTACTTC.